This T cell receptor beta chain was captured by sequencing in a study of cytomegalovirus exposure and HLA in healthy donors. This clone was counted once. The antigen remains undetermined. Overall study results and limits: Fewer N-insertions (relative to the roughly 660-donor mean) were reportedly seen in an Asian-associated ancestry cluster in a later analysis.

The germline V and J ends were trimmed by 1 base and 6 bases, with 24 bases remaining between them. CDR1 and CDR2 (germline): LGHNA, YNFKEQ. The CDR3 runs 19 residues. Primers included in the PCR were 60 Vbeta and 13 Jbeta primers. Some clones are missing from TCRdb's copy, which holds only in-frame ones; the method was immunoSEQ multiplex PCR. Of fewer than 250,000 clones listed, 80% to 90% are singletons. The source is a man between 35 and 55 years old in good health and CMV-seropositive. Sequenced: PBMCs. The rearrangement uses TRBV4-2 and TRBJ2-2; D perhaps matches TRBD2 (7 bases). The CDR3 DNA is TGTGCCAGCAGCCAAGTTATCTTAGGGGGGGCGTCAAGCGCCGGGGAGCTGTTTTTT. Residues: CASSQVILGGASSAGELFF.